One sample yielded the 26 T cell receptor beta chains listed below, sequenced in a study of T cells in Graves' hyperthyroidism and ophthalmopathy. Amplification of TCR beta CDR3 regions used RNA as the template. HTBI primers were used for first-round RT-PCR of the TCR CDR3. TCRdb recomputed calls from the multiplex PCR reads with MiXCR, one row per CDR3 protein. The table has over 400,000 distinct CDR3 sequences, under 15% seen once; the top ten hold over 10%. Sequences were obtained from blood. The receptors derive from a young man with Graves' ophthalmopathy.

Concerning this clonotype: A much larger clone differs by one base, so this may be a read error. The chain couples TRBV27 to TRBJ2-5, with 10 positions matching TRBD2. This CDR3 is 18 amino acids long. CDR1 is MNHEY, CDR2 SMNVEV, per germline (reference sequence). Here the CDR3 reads CACSFLASGGAREETQYF. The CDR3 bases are TGTGCCTGCAGTTTCTTAGCCAGCGGGGGGGCCAGGGAAGAGACCCAGTACTTC.

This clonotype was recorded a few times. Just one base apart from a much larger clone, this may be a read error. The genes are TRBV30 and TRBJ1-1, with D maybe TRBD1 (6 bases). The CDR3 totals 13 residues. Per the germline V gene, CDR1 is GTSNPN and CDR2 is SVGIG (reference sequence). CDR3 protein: CAWRFFGDTGAFF. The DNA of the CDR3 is TGTGCCTGGAGATTTTTCGGGGACACTGGAGCTTTCTTT.

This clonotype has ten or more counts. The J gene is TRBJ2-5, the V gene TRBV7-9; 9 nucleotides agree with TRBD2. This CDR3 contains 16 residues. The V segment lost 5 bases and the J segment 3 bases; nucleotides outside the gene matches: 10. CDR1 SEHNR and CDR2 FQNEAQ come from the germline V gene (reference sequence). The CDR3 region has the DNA TGTGCCAGCAGCCCGACCCTTAGCGGGAGAAAAGAGACCCAGTACTTC. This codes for CASSPTLSGRKETQYF.

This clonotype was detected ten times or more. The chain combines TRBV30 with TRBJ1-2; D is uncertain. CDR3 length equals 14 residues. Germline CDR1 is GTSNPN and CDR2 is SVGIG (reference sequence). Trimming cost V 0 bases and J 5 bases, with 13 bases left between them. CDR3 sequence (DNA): TGTGCCTGGAGTGTACGCAGGCAAGGGTATGGCTACACCTTC. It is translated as CAWSVRRQGYGYTF.

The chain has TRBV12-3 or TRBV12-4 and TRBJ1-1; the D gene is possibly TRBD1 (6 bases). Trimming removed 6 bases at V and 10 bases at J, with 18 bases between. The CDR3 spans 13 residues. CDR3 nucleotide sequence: TGTGCCAGCAGCCCCGGGGGGCTAGAGGCAGCTTTCTTT. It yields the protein CASSPGGLEAAFF.

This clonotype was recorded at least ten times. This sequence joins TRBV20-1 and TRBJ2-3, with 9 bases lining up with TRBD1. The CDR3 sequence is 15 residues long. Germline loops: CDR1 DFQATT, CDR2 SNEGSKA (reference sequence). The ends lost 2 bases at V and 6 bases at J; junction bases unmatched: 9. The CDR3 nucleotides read TGCAGTGCTAGACCAAGACAGGGGGGATACGATACGCAGTATTTT. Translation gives CSARPRQGGYDTQYF.

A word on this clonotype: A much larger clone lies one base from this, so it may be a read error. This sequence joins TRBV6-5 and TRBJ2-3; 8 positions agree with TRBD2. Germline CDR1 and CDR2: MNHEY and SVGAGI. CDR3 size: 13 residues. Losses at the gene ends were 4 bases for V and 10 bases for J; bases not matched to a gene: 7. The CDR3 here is CASSSPGGDAQYF. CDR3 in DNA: TGTGCCAGCAGTTCGCCGGGGGGGGATGCGCAGTATTTT.

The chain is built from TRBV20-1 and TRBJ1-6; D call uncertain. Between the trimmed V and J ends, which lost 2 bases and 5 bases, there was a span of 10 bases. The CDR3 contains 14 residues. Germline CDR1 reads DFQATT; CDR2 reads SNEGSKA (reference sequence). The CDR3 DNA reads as TGCAGTGCTAGACGTGGGGTAGATAATTCACCCCTCCACTTT. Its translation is CSARRGVDNSPLHF.

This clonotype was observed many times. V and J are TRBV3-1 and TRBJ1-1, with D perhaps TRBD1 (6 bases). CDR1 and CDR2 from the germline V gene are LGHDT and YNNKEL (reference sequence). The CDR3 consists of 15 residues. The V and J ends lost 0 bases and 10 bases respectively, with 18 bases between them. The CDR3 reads CASSQEIGFGGSAFF. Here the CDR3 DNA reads TGTGCCAGCAGCCAAGAAATCGGCTTTGGGGGCTCAGCTTTCTTT.

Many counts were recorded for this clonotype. CDR3 sequence: CATSDRTSGGLNTGELFF. Written as DNA, the CDR3 is TGTGCCACCAGTGATCGGACTAGCGGGGGGTTAAACACCGGGGAGCTGTTTTTT. V gene TRBV24-1 combines with J gene TRBJ2-2; 14 bases line up with TRBD2. In germline, CDR1 is KGHDR, CDR2 SFDVKD. V gave up 3 bases and J gave up 2 bases; unmatched junction bases: 4. The CDR3 spans 18 residues.

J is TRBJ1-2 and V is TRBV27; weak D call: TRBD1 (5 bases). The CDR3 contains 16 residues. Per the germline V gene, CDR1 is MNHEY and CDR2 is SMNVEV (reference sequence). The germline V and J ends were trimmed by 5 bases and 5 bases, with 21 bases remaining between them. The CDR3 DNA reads TGTGCCAGCAGTCCCGGGACCCTGCCTGGGGGGTATGGCTACACCTTC. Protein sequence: CASSPGTLPGGYGYTF.

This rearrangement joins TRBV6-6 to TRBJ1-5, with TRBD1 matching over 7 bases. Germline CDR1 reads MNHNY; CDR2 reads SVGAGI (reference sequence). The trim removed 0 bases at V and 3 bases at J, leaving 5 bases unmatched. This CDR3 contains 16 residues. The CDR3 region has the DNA TGTGCCAGCAGTTACTCGGCAGGGGGGGTCAATCAGCCCCAGCATTTT. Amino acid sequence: CASSYSAGGVNQPQHF.

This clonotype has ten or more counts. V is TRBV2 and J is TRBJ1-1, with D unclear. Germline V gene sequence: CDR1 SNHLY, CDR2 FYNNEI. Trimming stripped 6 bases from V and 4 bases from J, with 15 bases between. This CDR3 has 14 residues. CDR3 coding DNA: TGTGCCAGCAGGGCACTGGGCCTGGGCACTGAAGCTTTCTTT. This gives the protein CASRALGLGTEAFF.

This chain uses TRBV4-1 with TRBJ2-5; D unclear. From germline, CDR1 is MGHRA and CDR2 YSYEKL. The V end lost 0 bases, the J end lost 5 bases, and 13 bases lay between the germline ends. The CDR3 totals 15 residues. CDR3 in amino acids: CASSQEGRMMETQYF. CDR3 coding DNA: TGCGCCAGCAGCCAAGAAGGTAGAATGATGGAGACCCAGTACTTC.

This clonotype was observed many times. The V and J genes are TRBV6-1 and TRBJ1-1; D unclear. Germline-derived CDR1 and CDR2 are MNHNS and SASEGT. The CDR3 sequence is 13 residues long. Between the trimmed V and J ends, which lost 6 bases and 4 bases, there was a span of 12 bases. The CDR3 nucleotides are TGTGCCAGCAGGACCCTTTTGGGCACTGAAGCTTTCTTT. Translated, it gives CASRTLLGTEAFF.

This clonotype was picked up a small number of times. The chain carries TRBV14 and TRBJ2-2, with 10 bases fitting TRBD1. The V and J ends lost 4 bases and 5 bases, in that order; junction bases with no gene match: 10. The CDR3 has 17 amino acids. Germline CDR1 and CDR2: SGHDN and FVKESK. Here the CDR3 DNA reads TGTGCCAGCAGCCGGCGGACAGGGGGGGACGAAACCGGGGAGCTGTTTTTT. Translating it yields CASSRRTGGDETGELFF.

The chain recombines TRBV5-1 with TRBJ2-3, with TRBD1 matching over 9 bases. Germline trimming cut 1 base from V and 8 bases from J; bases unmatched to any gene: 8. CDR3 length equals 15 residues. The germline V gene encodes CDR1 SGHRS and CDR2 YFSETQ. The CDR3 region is CASSLRQGDLGTQYF. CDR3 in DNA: TGCGCCAGCAGCTTGAGACAGGGGGACTTGGGTACGCAGTATTTT.

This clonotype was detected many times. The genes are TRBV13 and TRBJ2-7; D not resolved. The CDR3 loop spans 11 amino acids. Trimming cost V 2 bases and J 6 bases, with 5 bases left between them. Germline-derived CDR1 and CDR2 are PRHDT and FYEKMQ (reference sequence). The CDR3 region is CASSLKTEQYF. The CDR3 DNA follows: TGTGCCAGCAGCTTAAAAACCGAGCAGTACTTC.

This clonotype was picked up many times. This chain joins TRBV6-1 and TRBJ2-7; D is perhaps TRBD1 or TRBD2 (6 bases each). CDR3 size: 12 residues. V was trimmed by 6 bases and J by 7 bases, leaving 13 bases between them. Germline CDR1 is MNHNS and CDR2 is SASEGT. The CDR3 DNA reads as TGTGCCAGCAGCCCCGGGGGCGAGGAGCAGTACTTC. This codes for CASSPGGEEQYF.

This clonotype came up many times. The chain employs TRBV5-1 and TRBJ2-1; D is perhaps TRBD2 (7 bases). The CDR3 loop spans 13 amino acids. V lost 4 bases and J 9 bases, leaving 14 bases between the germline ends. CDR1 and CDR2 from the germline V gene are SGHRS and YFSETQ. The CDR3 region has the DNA TGCGCCAGCAGCAACCTTAGGGGGGGTGAGCAGTTCTTC. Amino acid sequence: CASSNLRGGEQFF.

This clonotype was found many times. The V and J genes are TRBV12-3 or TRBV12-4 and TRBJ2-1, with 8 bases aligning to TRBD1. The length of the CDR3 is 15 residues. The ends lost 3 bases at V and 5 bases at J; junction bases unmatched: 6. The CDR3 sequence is CASSFRQGANNEQFF. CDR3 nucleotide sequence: TGTGCCAGCAGTTTCAGGCAGGGGGCGAACAATGAGCAGTTCTTC.

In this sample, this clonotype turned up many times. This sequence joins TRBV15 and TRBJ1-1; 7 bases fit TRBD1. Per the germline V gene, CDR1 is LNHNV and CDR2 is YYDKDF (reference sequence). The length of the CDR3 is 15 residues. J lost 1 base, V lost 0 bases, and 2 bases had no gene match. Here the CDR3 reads CATSRDRQGNTEAFF. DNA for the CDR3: TGTGCCACCAGCAGAGATCGACAGGGGAACACTGAAGCTTTCTTT.

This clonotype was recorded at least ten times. In DNA form, the CDR3 reads TGTGCCATCAGTGAGGAGGTTATCTCCTACGAGCAGTACTTC. It codes for CAISEEVISYEQYF. The chain combines TRBV10-3 with TRBJ2-7, with D unresolved. The ends were cut back, 2 bases at V and 0 bases at J, with 8 bases in the middle. Germline CDR1 reads ENHRY; CDR2 reads SYGVKD. The CDR3 runs 14 residues.

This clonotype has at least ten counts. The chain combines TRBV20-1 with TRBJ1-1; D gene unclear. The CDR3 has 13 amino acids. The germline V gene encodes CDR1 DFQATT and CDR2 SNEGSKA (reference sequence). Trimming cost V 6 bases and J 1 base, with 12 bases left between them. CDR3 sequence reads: CSAQKVANTEAFF. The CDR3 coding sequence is TGCAGTGCCCAAAAGGTAGCGAACACTGAAGCTTTCTTT.

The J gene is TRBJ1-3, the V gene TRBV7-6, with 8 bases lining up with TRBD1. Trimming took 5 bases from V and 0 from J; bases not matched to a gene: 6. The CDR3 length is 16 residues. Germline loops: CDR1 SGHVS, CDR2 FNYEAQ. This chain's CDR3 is CASSPQTGVSGNTIYF. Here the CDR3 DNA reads TGTGCCAGCAGCCCACAGACAGGGGTCTCTGGAAACACCATATATTTT.

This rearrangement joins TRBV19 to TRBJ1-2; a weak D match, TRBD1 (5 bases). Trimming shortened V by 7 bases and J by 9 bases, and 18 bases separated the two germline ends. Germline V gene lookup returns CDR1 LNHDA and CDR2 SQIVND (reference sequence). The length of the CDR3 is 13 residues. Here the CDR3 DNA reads TGTGCCAGTACCCAAAGGGGCCCTGGGAGCTACACCTTC. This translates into CASTQRGPGSYTF.